Reported below is one TCR beta chain. The CDR3 is 16 residues long. CDR1 is LGHNA and CDR2 is YNFKEQ in the germline V gene. The sample originates from a study of blood T cells in healthy people across ages. It was with a sample-barcoded 5' primer and a J-beta primer mix that a second PCR of about 6 to 11 cycles was run. TCRdb itself ran the 5' RACE reads through MiXCR, one entry per CDR3 protein. The sample contains roughly 500,000 distinct CDR3 sequences, 25% to 30% of which appear only once. The TCR originated in a woman in her 70s in good health. Sequencing was carried out using blood. The genes are TRBV4-2 and TRBJ2-5; 11 bases align to TRBD2. The DNA end is more similar to TRBJ2-7, so the J call may be wrong. CDR3 bases: TGTGCCAGCAGCCTGGCCGGGACTAGCGGTCCCTACGAGCAGTACTTC. Amino acids: CASSLAGTSGPYEQYF.